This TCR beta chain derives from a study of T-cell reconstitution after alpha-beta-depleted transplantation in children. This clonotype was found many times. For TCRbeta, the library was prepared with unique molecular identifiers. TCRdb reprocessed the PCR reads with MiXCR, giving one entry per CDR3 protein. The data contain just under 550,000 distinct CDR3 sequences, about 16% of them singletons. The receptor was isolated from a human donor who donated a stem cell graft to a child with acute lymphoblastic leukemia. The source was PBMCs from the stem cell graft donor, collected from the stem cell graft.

The CDR3 DNA sequence: TGTGCCAGCAGCGCTCGTCTGGGTTCCCGCACAGATACGCAGTATTTT. Translating it yields CASSARLGSRTDTQYF. The V and J genes are TRBV3-1 and TRBJ2-3; D is undetermined. Germline V gene data show CDR1 as LGHDT and CDR2 as YNNKEL (reference sequence). CDR3 size: 16 residues. Between the trimmed V and J ends, which lost 5 bases and 1 base, there was a span of 16 bases.